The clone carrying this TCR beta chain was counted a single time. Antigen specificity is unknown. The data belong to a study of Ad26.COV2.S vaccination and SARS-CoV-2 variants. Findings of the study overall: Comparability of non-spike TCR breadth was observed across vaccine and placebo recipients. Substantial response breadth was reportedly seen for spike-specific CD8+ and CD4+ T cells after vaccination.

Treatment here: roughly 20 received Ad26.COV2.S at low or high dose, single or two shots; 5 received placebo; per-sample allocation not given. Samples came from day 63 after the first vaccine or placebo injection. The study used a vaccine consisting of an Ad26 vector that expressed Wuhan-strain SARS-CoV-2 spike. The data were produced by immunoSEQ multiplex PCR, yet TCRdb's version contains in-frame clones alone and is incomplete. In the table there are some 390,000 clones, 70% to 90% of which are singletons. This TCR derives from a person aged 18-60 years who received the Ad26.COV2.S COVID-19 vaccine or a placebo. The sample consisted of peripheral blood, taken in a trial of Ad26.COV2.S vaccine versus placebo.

CDR3 in DNA: TGTGCCAGCAGTCCCACTAGCGGGAGAAATGAGCAGTTCTTC. Protein sequence: CASSPTSGRNEQFF. V and J are TRBV28 and TRBJ2-1; 11 bases line up with TRBD2. The CDR3 sequence is 14 residues long. CDR1 and CDR2 (germline): MDHEN, SYDVKM. Trimming took 5 bases from V and 7 from J; bases not matched to a gene: 4.